This entry describes one TCR beta chain. Its antigen is still unknown. Moderate-to-severe activity, with CAS ≥3, NOSPECS ≥4 and duration under 3 months, characterized the donors with ophthalmopathy. Patients with other autoimmune diseases, uncontrolled infections, pregnancy or lactation were excluded. This entry comes from a study of Graves' ophthalmopathy and Graves' hyperthyroidism. The study, taken as a whole, reports: For predicting ophthalmopathy progression, the model had 60% to 71% sensitivity and roughly 72% specificity. Sensitivity of 87.88% and specificity of 65% to 83% were achieved when a 13-signature model separated ophthalmopathy from stable hyperthyroidism.

TCR beta CDR3 amplification used RNA transcripts. RT-PCR with HTBI primers came first, then second-round multiplex PCR. TCRdb used MiXCR to reprocess the multiplex PCR reads, holding one entry per CDR3 protein. The sample consists of fewer than 250,000 distinct CDR3 sequences, roughly 29% of them appearing once. There are 15 residues in the CDR3. The V end was cut by 2 bases, the J end by 4 bases, with 14 bases between. CDR1 LGHNT and CDR2 FRNRAP come from the germline V gene. The sequence derives from a man in his fifties or sixties with Graves' ophthalmopathy. The sequencing input was peripheral blood. The genes are TRBV12-5 and TRBJ1-1; no reliable D call. In DNA, the CDR3 is TGTGCTAGTGGTTTGCCCACCCGGAGGAGCACTGAAGCTTTCTTT. Its translation is CASGLPTRRSTEAFF. The full variable domain, with the rest looked up from reference TRBV12-5 and TRBJ1-1, is DARVTQTPRHKVTEMGQEVTMRCQPILGHNTVFWYRQTMMQGLELLAYFRNRAPLDDSGMPKDRFSAEMPDATLATLKIQPSEPRDSAVYFCASGLPTRRSTEAFFGQGTRLTVV.